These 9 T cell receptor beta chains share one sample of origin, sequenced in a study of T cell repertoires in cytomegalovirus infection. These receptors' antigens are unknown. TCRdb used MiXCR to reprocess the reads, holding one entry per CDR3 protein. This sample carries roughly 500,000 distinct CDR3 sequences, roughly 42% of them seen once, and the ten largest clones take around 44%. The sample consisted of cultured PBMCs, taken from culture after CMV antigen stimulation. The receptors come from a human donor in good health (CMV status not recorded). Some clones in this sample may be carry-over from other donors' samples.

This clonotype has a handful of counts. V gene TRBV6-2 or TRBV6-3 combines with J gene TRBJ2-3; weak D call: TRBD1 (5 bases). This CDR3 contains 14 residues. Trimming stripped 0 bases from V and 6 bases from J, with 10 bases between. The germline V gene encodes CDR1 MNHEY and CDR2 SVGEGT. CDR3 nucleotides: TGTGCCAGCAGTTACTCGAATGGGGCGGATACGCAGTATTTT. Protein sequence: CASSYSNGADTQYF.

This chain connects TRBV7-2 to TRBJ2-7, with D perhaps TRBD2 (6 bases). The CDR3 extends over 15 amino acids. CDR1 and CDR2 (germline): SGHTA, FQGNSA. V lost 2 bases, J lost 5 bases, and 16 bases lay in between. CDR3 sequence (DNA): TGTGCCAGCAGCTTAAAGGTGCGGGGTCTACACGAGCAGTACTTC. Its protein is CASSLKVRGLHEQYF. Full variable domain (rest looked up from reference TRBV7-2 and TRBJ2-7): GAGVSQSPSNKVTEKGKDVELRCDPISGHTALYWYRQSLGQGLEFLIYFQGNSAPDKSGLPSDRFSAERTGGSVSTLTIQRTQQEDSAVYLCASSLKVRGLHEQYFGPGTRLTVT.

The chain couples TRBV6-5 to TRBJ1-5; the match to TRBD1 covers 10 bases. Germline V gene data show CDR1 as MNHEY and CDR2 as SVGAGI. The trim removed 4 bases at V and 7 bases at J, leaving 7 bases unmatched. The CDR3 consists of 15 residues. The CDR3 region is CASSLTGTGEQPQHF. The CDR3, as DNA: TGTGCCAGCAGTTTAACCGGGACAGGGGAACAGCCCCAGCATTTT.

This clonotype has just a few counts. CDR3 DNA: TGTGCCAGCACCAAGGCGGGGCTCACAGATACGCAGTATTTT. Translated, it gives CASTKAGLTDTQYF. The rearrangement links TRBV28 to TRBJ2-3; TRBD2 might be the D (6 bases). Trimming stripped 7 bases from V and 2 bases from J, with 13 bases between. The CDR3 extends over 14 amino acids. Germline assignment: CDR1 MDHEN and CDR2 SYDVKM.

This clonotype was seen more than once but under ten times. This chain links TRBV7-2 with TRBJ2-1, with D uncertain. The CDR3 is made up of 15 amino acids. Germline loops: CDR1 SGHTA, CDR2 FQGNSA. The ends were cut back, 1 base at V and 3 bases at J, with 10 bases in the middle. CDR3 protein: CASSLDRLVYNEQFF. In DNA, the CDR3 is TGTGCCAGCAGCTTAGATCGGCTAGTCTACAATGAGCAGTTCTTC.

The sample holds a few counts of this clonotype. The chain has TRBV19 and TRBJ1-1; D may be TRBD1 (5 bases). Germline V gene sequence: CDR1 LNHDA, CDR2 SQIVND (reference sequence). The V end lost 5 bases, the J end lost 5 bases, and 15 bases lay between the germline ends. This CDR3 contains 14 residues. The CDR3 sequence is CASSGSGGLTEAFF. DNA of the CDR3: TGTGCCAGTAGTGGCAGCGGGGGTTTGACTGAAGCTTTCTTT. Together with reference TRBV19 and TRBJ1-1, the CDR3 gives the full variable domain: DGGITQSPKYLFRKEGQNVTLSCEQNLNHDAMYWYRQDPGQGLRLIYYSQIVNDFQKGDIAEGYSVSREKKESFPLTVTSAQKNPTAFYLCASSGSGGLTEAFFGQGTRLTVV.

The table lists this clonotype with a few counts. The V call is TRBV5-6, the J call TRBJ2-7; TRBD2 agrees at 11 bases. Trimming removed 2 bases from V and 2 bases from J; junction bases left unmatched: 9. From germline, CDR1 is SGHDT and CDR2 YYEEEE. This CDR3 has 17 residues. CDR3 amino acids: CASSLPFGTSGTYEQYF. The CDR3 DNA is TGTGCCAGCAGCTTACCATTCGGGACTAGCGGAACCTACGAGCAGTACTTC.

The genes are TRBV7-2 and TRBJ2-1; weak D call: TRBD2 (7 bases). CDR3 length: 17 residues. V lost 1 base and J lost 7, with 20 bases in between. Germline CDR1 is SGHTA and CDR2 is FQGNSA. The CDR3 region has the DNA TGTGCCAGCAGCTTAGGAGGGGGGGGGGGAGGATTAAATGAGCAGTTCTTC. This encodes CASSLGGGGGGLNEQFF.

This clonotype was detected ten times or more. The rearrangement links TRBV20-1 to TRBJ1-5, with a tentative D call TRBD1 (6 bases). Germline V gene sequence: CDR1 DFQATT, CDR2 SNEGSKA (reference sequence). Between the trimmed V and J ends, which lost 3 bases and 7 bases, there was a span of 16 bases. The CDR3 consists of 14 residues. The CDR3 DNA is TGCAGTGCTAGTCCACAGGGAGCGGGCCAGCCCCAGCATTTT. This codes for CSASPQGAGQPQHF.